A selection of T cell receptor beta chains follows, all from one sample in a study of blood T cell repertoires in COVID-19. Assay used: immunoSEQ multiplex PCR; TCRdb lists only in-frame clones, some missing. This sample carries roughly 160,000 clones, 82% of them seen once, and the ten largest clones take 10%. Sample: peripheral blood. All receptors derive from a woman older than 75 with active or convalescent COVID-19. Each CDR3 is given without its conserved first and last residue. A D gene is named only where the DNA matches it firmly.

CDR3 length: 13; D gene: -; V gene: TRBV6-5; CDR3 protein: ASSYGSVGNTEAF
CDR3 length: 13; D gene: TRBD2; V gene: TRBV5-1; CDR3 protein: ASSFIAGGGDEQY
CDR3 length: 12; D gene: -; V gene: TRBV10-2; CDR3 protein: ASSVLEGNTEAF
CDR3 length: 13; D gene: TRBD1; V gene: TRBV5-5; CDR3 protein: ASSFQGALGGELF
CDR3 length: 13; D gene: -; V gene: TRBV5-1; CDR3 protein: ASSLGAATNEKLF
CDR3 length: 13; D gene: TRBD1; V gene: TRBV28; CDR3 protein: ASRLGTGDGTEAF
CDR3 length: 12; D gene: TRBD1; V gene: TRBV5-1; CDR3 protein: ASSLIQGEETQY
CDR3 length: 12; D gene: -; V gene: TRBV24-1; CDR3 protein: ATRMGGRDYGYT
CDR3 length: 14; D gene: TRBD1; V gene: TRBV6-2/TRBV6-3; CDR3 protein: ASSRRDSLFTYEQY
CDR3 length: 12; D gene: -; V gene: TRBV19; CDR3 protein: ASSINPGQETQY
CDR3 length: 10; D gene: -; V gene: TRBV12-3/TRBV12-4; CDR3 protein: ASSSIAETQY
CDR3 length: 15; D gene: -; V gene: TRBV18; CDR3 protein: ASSPSSTTFPAQPQH
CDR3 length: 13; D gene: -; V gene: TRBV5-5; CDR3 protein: ASRSGASYNSPLH
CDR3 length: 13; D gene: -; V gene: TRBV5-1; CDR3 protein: ASSSRQAGEETQY
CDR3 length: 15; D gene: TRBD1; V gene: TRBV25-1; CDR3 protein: ASSEGRTGGLNEKLF
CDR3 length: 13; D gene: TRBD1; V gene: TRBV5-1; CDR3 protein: ASSTTGGANEKLF
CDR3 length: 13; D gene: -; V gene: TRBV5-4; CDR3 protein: ASSSELASQETQY
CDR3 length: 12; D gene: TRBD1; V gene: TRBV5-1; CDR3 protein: ASSLGTGDNEQF
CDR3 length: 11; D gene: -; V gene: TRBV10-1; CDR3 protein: ASSEYVEAEAF
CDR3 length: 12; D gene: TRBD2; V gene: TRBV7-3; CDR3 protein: ASSPSAGVHEQY
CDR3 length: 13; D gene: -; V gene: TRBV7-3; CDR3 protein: ASSPLPGSYNEQF
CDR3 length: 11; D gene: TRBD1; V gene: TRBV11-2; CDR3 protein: ASRGQRPYEQY
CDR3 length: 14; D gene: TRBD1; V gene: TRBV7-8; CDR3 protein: ASSPGTGETQETQY
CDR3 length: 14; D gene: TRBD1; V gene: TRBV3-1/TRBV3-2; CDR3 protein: ASSHQHGQVEETQY
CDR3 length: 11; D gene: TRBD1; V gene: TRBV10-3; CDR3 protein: ATSTGSTYEQY
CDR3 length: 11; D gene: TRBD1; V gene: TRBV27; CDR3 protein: ASSWTGTHEQY
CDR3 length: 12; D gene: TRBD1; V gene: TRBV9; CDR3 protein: ASSVTGQLDGYT
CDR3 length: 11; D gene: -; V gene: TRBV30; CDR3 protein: AWSVLQGNIQY
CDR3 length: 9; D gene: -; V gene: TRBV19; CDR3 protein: ASSRGGELF
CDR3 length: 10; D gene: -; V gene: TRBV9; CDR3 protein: ASSVQSGELF
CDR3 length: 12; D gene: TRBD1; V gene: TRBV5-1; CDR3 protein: ASSKDRVEEKLF
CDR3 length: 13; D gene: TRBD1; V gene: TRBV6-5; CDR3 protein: ASSRGQGGNQPQH
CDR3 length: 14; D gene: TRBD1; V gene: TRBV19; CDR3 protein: ASSTPWTGGTGELF
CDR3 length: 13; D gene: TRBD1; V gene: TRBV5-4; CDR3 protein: ASSPGQGTGNTIY
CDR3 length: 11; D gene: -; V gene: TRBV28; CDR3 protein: ASSFRVRSEAF
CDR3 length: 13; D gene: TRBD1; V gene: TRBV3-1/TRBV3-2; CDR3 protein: ASSQRTGVNSPLH
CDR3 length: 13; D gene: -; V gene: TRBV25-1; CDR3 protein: ASSTPTGGNTEAF
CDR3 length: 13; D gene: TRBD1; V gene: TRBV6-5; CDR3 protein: ASRDRGGWTDTQY
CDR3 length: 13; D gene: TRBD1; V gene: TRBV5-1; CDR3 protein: ASSLSQGAIGELF
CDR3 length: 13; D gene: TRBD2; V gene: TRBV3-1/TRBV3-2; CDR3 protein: ASSASGTNTGELF
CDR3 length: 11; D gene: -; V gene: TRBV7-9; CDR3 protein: ASSLLDLNEQF
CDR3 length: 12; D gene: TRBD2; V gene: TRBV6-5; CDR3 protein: ATLAGSSTDTQY
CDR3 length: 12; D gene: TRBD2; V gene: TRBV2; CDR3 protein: ASNRLAGNNEQF
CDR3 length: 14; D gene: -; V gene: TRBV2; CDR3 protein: ASSEATPTGRHGYT
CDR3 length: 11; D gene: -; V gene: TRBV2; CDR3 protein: ASSSRRDYGYT
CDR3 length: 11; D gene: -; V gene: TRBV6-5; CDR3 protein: ASRGDKSYEQY
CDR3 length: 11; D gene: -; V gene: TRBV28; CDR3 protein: ASSGGDRVEQY
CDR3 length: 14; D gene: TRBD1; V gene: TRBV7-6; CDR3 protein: ASSLDRGGSGYGYT
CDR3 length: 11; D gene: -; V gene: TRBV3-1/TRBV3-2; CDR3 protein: ASSRRHSEKLF
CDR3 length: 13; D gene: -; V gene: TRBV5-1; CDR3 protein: ASSLTAGTHYEQY
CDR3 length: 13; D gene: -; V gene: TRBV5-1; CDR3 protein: ASSLDRNYNSPLH